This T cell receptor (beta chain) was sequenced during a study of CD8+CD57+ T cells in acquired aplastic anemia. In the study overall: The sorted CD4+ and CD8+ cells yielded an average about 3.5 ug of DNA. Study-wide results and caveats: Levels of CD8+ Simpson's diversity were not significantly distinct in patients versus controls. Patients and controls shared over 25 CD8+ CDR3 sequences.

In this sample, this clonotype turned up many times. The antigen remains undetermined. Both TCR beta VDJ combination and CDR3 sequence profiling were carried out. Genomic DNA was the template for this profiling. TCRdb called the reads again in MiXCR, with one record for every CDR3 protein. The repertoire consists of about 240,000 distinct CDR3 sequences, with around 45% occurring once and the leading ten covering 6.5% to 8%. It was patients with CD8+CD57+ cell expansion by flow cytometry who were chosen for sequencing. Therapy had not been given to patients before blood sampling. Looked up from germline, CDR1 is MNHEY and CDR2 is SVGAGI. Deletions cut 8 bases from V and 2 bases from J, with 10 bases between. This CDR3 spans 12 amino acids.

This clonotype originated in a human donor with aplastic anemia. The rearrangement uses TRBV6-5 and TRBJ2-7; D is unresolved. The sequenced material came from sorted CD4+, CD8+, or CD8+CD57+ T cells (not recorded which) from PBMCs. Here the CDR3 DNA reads TGTGCCAGCCACGCGTCCACCTACGAGCAGTACTTC. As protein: CASHASTYEQYF.